This entry lists 6 T cell receptor beta chains sequenced from one sample in a study of breast tumors, draining lymph nodes, adjacent tissues (dated by TCRdb to the mid-2010s). The receptor library was made with multiplex PCR. The sequencer listed for this sample is Illumina HiSeq 2000. Using fastp at Q25 and MiXCR, TCRdb reprocessed the public reads and kept productive beta chains. Merged by CDR3 protein, the rows form single entries marked with the most common genes and DNA. In all, the sample holds roughly 130,000 distinct CDR3 sequences, and about 31% of those were seen once. About 2.5% of the sample lies in the top ten. Lymph node samples were obtained from the axillary draining lymph nodes of breast cancer patients. The sequenced sample consisted of axillary lymph node tissue. Receptors were obtained from a female donor with breast cancer. Some clones in this sample may be carry-over from other donors' samples.

There are many counts of this clonotype. V gene TRBV30 combines with J gene TRBJ2-1; TRBD2 matches at 8 bases. CDR1 and CDR2 from the germline V gene are GTSNPN and SVGIG (reference sequence). With V trimmed by 3 bases and J by 4 bases, 8 bases remained unmatched. This CDR3 has 15 residues. The CDR3 DNA sequence: TGTGCCTGGAGCGGAAGCGGGGGCGCTTACAATGAGCAGTTCTTC. Encoded protein: CAWSGSGGAYNEQFF.

In this sample, this clonotype turned up many times. The V gene is TRBV30, the J gene TRBJ2-1, with 7 nucleotides matching TRBD2. CDR1 is GTSNPN and CDR2 is SVGIG in the germline V gene (reference sequence). The CDR3 has 16 residues. Unmatched junction bases numbered 10, after V lost 5 bases and J lost 0 bases. CDR3: CAWDASGVSSYNEQFF. The CDR3 DNA is TGTGCCTGGGATGCCAGCGGGGTAAGCTCCTACAATGAGCAGTTCTTC.

There are many counts of this clonotype. J is TRBJ2-3 and V is TRBV7-9, with a weak D call TRBD2 (5 bases). Germline V gene sequence: CDR1 SEHNR, CDR2 FQNEAQ (reference sequence). The CDR3 runs to 13 residues. The V end was cut by 3 bases, the J end by 14 bases, with 18 bases between. CDR3 residues: CASSFGVRARRYF. The CDR3 bases are TGTGCCAGCAGCTTCGGGGTGCGGGCCCGAAGGTATTTT.

Ten or more counts support this clonotype. One end of the junction does not line up with germline, which may come from a read error. The rearrangement uses TRBV7-7 and TRBJ2-1; TRBD2 aligns across 10 bases. The CDR3 contains 15 residues. Germline V gives CDR1 SSHAT, CDR2 FNYEAQ (reference sequence). The DNA for the CDR3 is TGTGCTAGCAGCCAAAGCGGGGGGGCTAACAATGAGCAGTTCTTC. Encoded protein: CASSQSGGANNEQFF.

The genes are TRBV5-1 and TRBJ1-1; perhaps TRBD1 as D (5 bases). CDR3 length equals 18 residues. Germline CDR1 is SGHRS and CDR2 is YFSETQ. V gave up 4 bases and J gave up 0 bases, with 22 bases separating them. CDR3 loop: CASSHSTLGTFMNTEAFF. In DNA, the CDR3 is TGCGCCAGCAGCCACTCGACTCTGGGGACTTTCATGAACACTGAAGCTTTCTTT.

This sequence joins TRBV2 and TRBJ2-7, with 12 bases that match TRBD1. The CDR3 totals 14 residues. Per germline, CDR1 SNHLY and CDR2 FYNNEI. Trimming cost V 6 bases and J 8 bases; bases outside gene matches: 8. The CDR3 sequence: CASSEGQGAFKQYF. CDR3 in DNA: TGTGCCAGCAGCGAGGGACAGGGGGCGTTCAAGCAGTACTTC.